This T cell receptor beta chain was retrieved from a study of cytomegalovirus exposure and HLA in healthy donors. Study-level points and caveats: In vitro confirmation showed three CMV-associated chains to be CMV antigen specific. Segments of the TCR beta V type were, in most cases, productive about 87% or about 30% of the time in an earlier analysis. In a later analysis, TCR association rates varied by HLA locus: DRB1 most, HLA-C fewest.

Points on this clone: The antigen is undetermined.

The PCR had 60 Vbeta and 13 Jbeta primers. Data came from immunoSEQ multiplex PCR; TCRdb stores just in-frame clones and leaves some out. This sample carries some 130,000 clones, around four fifths of them seen once, and the ten largest clones take roughly 1.2%. Germline-derived CDR1 and CDR2 are SGDLS and YYNGEE. Losses at the gene ends were 2 bases for V and 2 bases for J; bases not matched to a gene: 6. This CDR3 spans 15 amino acids. The receptor comes from a male donor in good health and CMV-seropositive. The genes are TRBV9 and TRBJ2-5, with 7 bases fitting TRBD2. The material sequenced was PBMCs. The CDR3 here is CASSVAGVWQETQYF. The DNA of the CDR3 is TGTGCCAGCAGCGTGGCGGGGGTTTGGCAAGAGACCCAGTACTTC.